This TCR beta chain appears in the sequencing data of a study of blood T cell repertoires in COVID-19. Overall study: Some COVID-19 samples were acute and others convalescent; all came from the United States, Italy and Spain. T cells, B-cell-depleted T cells, or PBMCs supplied cDNA or gDNA.

Germline V gene data show CDR1 as ENHRY and CDR2 as SYGVKD. J was trimmed by 6 bases and V by 4 bases; bases with no gene match: 2. The CDR3 totals 12 residues. This table comes from immunoSEQ multiplex PCR, and its TCRdb copy is limited to in-frame clones, with some not included. The sample lists about 350,000 clones, roughly 90% occurring once. Participants came from fewer than 25 US areas, aged about 18 to 89 years. Cohort allocation depended upon clinical history that participants reported. Specimen: PBMCs or T cells enriched from blood (not recorded which). The source of this sequence is a woman under 40 who had been exposed to COVID-19. The rearrangement links TRBV10-3 to TRBJ1-1; TRBD1 matches 7 bases. Here the CDR3 reads CAISGGTAEAFF. The CDR3 nucleotides read TGTGCCATCAGTGGCGGGACAGCTGAAGCTTTCTTT.